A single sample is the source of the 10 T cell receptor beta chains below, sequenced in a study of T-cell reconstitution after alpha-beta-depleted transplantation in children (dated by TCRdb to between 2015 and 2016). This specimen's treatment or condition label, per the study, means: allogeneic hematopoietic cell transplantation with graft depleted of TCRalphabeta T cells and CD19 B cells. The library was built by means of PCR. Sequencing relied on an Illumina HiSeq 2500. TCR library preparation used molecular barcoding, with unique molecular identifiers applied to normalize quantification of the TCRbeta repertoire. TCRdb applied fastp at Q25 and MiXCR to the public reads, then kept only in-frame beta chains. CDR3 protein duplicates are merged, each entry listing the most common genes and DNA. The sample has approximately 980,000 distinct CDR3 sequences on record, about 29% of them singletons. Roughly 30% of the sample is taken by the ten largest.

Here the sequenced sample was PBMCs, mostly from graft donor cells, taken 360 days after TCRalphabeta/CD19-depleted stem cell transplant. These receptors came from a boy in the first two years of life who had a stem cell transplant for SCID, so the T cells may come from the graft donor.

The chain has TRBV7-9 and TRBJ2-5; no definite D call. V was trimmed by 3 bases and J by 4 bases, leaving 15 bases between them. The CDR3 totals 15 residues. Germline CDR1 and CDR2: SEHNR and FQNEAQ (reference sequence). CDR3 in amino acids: CASSFLLGPGETQYF. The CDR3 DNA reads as TGTGCCAGCAGCTTCCTACTGGGTCCGGGAGAGACCCAGTACTTC.

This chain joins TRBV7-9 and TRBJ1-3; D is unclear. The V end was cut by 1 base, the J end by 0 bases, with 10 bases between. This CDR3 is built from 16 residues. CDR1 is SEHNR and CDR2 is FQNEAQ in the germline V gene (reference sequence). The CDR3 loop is CASSLVGQISGNTIYF. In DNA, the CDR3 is TGTGCCAGCAGCTTAGTAGGGCAGATCTCTGGAAACACCATATATTTT. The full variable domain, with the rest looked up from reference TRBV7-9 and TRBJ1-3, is DTGVSQNPRHKITKRGQNVTFRCDPISEHNRLYWYRQTLGQGPEFLTYFQNEAQLEKSRLLSDRFSAERPKGSFSTLEIQRTEQGDSAMYLCASSLVGQISGNTIYFGEGSWLTVV.

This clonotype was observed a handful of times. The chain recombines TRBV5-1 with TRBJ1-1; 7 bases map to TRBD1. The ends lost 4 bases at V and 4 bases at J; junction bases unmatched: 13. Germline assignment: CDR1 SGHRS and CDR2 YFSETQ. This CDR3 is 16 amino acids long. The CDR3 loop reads CASSITGGGGSTEAFF. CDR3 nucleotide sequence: TGCGCCAGCAGCATAACTGGAGGGGGCGGGAGCACTGAAGCTTTCTTT.

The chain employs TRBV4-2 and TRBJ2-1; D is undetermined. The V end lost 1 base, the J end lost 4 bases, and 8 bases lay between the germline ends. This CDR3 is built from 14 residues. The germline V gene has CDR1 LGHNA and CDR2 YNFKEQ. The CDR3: CASSQGAEYNEQFF. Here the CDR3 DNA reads TGTGCCAGCAGCCAAGGTGCAGAATACAATGAGCAGTTCTTC.

The CDR3 protein is CATSRPTQGGETQYF. For the CDR3, the DNA is TGTGCCACCAGCAGACCTACTCAGGGTGGAGAGACCCAGTACTTC. V usage is TRBV15 and J usage is TRBJ2-5, with a weak D call TRBD1 (5 bases). The CDR3 has 15 residues. The V gene's germline CDR1 is LNHNV and CDR2 YYDKDF (reference sequence). The V and J ends lost 2 bases and 4 bases respectively, with 14 bases between them.

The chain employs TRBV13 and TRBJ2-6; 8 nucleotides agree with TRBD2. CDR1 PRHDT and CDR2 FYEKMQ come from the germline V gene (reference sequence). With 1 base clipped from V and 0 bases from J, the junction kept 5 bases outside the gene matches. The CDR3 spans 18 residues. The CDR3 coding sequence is TGTGCCAGCAGCTTAGAGCTCGGGGGGGCCTCTGGGGCCAACGTCCTGACTTTC. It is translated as CASSLELGGASGANVLTF. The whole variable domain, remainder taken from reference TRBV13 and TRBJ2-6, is AAGVIQSPRHLIKEKRETATLKCYPIPRHDTVYWYQQGPGQDPQFLISFYEKMQSDKGSIPDRFSAQQFSDYHSELNMSSLELGDSALYFCASSLELGGASGANVLTFGAGSRLTVL.

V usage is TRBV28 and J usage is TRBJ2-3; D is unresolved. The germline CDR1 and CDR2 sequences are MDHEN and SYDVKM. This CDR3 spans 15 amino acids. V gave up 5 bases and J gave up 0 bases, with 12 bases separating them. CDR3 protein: CASSPGWASTDTQYF. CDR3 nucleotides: TGTGCCAGCAGTCCCGGATGGGCTAGCACAGATACGCAGTATTTT.

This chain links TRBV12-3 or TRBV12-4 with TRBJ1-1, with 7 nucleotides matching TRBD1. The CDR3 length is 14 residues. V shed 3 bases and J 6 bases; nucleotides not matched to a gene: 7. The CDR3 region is CASSFPGGRAEAFF. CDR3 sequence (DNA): TGTGCCAGCAGTTTTCCAGGGGGGAGGGCTGAAGCTTTCTTT.

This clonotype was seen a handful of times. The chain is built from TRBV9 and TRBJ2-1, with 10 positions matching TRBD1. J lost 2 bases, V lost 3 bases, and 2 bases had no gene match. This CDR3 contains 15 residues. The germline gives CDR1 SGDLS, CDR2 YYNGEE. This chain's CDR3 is CASSGQGAPYNEQFF. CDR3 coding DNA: TGTGCCAGCAGCGGACAGGGGGCACCCTACAATGAGCAGTTCTTC.

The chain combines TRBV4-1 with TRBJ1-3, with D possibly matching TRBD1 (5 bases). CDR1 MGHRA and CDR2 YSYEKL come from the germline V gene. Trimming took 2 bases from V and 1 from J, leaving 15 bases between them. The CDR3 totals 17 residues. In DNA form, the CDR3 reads TGCGCCAGCAGCCAATTGGGACTCAGGGCGTCTGGAAACACCATATATTTT. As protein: CASSQLGLRASGNTIYF.